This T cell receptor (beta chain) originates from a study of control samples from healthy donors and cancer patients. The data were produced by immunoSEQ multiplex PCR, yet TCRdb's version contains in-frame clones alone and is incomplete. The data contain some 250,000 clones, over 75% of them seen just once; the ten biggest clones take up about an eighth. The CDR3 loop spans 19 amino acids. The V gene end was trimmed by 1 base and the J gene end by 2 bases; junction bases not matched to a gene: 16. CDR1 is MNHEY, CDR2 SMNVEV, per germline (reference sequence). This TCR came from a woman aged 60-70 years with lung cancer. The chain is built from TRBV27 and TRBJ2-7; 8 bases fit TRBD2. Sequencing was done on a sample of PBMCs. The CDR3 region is CASSLYPPDGSGGTYEQYF. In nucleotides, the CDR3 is TGTGCCAGCAGTTTATACCCCCCTGATGGGAGCGGGGGAACCTACGAGCAGTACTTC.